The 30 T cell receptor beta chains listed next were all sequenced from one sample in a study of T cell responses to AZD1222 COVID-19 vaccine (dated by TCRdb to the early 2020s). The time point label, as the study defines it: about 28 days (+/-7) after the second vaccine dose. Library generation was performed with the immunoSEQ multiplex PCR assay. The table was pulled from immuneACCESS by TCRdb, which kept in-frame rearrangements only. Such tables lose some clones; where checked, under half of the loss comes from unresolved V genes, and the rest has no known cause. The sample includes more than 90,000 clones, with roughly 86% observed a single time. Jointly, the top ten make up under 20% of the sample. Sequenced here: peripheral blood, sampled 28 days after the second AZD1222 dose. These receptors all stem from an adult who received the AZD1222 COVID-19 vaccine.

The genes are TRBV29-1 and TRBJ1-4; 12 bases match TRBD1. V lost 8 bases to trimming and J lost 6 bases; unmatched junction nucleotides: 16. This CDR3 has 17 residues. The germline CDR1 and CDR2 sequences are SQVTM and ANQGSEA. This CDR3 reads CSQTRDRGRKKYEKLFF. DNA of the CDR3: TGCAGCCAAACCCGGGACAGGGGGCGCAAAAAGTATGAAAAACTGTTTTTT.

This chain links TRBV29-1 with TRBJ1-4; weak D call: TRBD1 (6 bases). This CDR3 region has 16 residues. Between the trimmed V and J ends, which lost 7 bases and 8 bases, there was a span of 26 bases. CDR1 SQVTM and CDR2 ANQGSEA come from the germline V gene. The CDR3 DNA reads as TGCAGCGCAGAGACAGGTAACGGTGCCGTGGGAGAAAAACTGTTTTTT. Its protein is CSAETGNGAVGEKLFF.

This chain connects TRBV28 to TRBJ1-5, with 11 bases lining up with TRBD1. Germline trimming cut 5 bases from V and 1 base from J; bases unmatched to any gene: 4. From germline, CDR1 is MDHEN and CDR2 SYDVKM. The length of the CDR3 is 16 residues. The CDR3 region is CASSEGQGGSNQPQHF. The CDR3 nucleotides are TGTGCCAGCAGTGAGGGACAGGGGGGAAGCAATCAGCCCCAGCATTTT. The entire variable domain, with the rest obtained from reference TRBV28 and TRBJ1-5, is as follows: DVKVTQSSRYLVKRTGEKVFLECVQDMDHENMFWYRQDPGLGLRLIYFSYDVKMKEKGDIPEGYSVSREKKERFSLILESASTNQTSMYLCASSEGQGGSNQPQHFGDGTRLSIL.

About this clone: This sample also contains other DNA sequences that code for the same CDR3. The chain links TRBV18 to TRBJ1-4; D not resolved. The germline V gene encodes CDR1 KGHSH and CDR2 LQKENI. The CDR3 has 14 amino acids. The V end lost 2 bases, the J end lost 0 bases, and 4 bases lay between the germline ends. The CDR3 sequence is CASSPGATNEKLFF. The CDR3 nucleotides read TGTGCCAGCTCACCAGGTGCAACTAATGAAAAACTGTTTTTT.

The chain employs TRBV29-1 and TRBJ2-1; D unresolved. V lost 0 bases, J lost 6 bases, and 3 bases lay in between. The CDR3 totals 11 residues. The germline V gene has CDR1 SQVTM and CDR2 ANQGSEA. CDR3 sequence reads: CSVEEINEQFF. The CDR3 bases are TGCAGCGTTGAAGAAATCAATGAGCAGTTCTTC.

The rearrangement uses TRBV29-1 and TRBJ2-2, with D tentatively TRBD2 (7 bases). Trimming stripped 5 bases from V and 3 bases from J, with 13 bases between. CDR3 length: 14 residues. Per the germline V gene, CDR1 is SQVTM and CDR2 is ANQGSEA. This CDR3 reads CSVNGGHHTGELFF. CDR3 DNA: TGCAGCGTTAACGGGGGGCACCACACCGGGGAGCTGTTTTTT.

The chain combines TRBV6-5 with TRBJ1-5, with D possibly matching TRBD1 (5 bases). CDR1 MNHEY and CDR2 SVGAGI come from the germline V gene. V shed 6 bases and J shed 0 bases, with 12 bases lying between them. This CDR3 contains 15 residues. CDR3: CASRRETGSNQPQHF. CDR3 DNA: TGTGCCAGCAGACGAGAAACAGGTAGCAATCAGCCCCAGCATTTT.

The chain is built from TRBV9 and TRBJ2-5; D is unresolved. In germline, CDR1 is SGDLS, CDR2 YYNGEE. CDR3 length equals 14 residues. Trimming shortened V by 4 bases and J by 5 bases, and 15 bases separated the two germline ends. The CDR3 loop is CASSPNPGWETQYF. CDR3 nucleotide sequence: TGTGCCAGCAGCCCCAATCCCGGGTGGGAGACCCAGTACTTC.

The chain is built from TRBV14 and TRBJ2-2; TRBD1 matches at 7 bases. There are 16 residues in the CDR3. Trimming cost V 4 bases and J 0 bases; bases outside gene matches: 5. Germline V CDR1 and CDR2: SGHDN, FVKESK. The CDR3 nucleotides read TGTGCCAGCAGCCGTTACAGGGGCCCGAACACCGGGGAGCTGTTTTTT. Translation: CASSRYRGPNTGELFF.

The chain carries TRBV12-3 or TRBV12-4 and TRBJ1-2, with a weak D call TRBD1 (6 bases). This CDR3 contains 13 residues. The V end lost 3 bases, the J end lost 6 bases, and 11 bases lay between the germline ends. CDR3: CASSFLQGNGYTF. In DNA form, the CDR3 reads TGTGCCAGCAGTTTTTTACAGGGTAATGGCTACACCTTC.

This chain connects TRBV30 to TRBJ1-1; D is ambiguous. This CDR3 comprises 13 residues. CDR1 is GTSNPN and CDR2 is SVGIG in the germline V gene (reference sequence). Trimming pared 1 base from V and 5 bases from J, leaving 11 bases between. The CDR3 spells CAWSDSVWTEAFF. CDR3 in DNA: TGTGCCTGGAGTGACTCCGTCTGGACTGAAGCTTTCTTT.

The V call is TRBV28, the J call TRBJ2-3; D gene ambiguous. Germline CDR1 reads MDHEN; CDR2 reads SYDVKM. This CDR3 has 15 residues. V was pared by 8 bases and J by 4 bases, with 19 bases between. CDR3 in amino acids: CASLADFGIADTQYF. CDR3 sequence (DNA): TGTGCCAGCCTTGCAGATTTTGGAATCGCAGATACGCAGTATTTT.

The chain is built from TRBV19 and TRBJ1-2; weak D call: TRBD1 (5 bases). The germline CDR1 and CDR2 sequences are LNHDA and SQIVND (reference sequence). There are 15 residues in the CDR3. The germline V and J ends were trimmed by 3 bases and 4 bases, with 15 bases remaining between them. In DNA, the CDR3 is TGTGCCAGTAGTATGGGGCTCCCTGGGGCCTATGGCTACACCTTC. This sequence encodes CASSMGLPGAYGYTF.

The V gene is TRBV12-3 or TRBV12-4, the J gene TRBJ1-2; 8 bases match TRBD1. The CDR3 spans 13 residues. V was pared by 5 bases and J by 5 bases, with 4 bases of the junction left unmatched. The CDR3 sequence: CASSDRGGYGYTF. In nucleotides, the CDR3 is TGTGCCAGCAGTGACAGGGGCGGGTATGGCTACACCTTC.

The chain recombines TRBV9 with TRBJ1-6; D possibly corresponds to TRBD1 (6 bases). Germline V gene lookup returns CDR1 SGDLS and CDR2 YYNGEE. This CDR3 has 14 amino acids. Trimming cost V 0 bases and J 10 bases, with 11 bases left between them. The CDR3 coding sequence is TGTGCCAGCAGCGTAGAACAGGGCGGGTCACCCCTCCACTTT. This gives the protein CASSVEQGGSPLHF. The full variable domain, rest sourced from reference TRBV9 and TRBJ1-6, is DSGVTQTPKHLITATGQRVTLRCSPRSGDLSVYWYQQSLDQGLQFLIQYYNGEERAKGNILERFSAQQFPDLHSELNLSSLELGDSALYFCASSVEQGGSPLHFGNGTRLTVT.

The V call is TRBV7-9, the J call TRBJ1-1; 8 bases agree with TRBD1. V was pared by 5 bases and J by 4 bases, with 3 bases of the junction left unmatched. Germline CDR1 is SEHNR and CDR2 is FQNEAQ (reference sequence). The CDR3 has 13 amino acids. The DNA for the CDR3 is TGTGCCAGCAGCCGAACAGGGGGCACTGAAGCTTTCTTT. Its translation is CASSRTGGTEAFF.

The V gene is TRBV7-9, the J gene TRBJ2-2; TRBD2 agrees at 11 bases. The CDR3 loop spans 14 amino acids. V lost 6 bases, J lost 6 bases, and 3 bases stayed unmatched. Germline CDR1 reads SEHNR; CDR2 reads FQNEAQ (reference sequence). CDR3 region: CASRLAGAAGELFF. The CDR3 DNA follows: TGTGCCAGCAGACTAGCGGGAGCGGCCGGGGAGCTGTTTTTT.

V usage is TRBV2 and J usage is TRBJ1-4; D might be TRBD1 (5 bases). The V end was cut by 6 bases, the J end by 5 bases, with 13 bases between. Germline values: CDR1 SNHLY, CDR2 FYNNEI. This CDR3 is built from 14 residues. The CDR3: CASRKQGTNEKLFF. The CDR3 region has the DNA TGTGCCAGCAGAAAACAAGGGACGAATGAAAAACTGTTTTTT.

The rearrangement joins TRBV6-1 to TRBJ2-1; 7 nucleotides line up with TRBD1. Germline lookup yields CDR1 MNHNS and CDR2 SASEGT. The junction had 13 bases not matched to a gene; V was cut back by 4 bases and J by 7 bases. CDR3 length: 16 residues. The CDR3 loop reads CASSASTGIGKNEQFF. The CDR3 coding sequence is TGTGCCAGCAGTGCCTCGACAGGGATTGGGAAAAATGAGCAGTTCTTC.

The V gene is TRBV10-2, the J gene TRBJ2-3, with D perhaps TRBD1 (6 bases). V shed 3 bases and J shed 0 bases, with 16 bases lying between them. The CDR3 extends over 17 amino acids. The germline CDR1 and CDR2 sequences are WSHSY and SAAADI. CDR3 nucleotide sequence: TGCGCCAGCAGTGAACCCCCAAGTAGGGGGAGCACAGATACGCAGTATTTT. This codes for CASSEPPSRGSTDTQYF.

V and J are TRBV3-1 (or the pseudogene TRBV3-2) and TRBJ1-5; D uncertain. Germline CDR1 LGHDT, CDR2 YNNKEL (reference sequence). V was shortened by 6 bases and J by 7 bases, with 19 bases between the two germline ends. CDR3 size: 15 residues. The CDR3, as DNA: TGTGCCAGCAGGCGGACCCGTCATCCGAAGCAGCCCCAGCATTTT. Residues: CASRRTRHPKQPQHF.

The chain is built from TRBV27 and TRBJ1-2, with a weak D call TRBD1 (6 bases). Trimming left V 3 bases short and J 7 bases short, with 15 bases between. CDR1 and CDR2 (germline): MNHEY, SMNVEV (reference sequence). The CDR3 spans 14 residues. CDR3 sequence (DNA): TGTGCCAGCAGTTTTAACAGGGACGTTGGTGGCTACACCTTC. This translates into CASSFNRDVGGYTF.

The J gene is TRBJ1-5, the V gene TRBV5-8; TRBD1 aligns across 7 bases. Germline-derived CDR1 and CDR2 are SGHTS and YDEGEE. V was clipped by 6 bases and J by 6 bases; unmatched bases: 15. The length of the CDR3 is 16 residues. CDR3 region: CASIKGWEGAIQPQHF. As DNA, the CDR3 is TGTGCCAGCATCAAAGGATGGGAGGGGGCAATTCAGCCCCAGCATTTT.

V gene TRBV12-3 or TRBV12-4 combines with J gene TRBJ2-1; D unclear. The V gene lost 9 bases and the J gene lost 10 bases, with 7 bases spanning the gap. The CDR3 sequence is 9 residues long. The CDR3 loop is CASGEEQFF. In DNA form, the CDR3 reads TGTGCCAGTGGAGAGGAGCAGTTCTTC.

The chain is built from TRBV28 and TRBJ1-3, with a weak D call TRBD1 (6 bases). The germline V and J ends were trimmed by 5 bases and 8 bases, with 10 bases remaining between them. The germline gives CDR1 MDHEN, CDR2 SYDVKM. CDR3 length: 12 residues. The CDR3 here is CASSLRGYTIYF. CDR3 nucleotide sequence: TGTGCCAGCAGTCTCAGGGGATACACCATATATTTT.

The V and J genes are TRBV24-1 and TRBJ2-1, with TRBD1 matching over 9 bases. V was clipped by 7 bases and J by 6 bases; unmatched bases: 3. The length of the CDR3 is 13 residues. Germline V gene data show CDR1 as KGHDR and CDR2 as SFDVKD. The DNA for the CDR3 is TGTGCCACCAGCGGGACAGGGTTCAATGAGCAGTTCTTC. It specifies CATSGTGFNEQFF.

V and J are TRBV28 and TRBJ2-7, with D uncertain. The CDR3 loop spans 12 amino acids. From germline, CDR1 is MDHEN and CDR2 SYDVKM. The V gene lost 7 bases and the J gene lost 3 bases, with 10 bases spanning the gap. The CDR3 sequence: CASKAEDYEQYF. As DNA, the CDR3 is TGTGCCAGCAAGGCGGAAGACTACGAGCAGTACTTC.

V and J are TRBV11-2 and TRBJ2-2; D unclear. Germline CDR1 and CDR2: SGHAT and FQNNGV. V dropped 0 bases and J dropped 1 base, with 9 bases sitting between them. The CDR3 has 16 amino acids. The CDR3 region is CASSLDRIGNTGELFF. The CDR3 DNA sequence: TGTGCCAGCAGCTTAGACCGGATTGGGAACACCGGGGAGCTGTTTTTT. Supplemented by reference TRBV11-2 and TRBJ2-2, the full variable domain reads EAGVAQSPRYKIIEKRQSVAFWCNPISGHATLYWYQQILGQGPKLLIQFQNNGVVDDSQLPKDRFSAERLKGVDSTLKIQPAKLEDSAVYLCASSLDRIGNTGELFFGEGSRLTVL.

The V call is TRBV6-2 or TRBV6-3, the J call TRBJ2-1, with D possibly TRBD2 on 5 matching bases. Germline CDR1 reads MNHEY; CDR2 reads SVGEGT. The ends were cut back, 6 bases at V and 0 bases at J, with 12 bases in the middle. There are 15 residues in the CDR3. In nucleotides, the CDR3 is TGTGCCAGCAGCCCCAGCGGAAGCTCCTACAATGAGCAGTTCTTC. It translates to CASSPSGSSYNEQFF.

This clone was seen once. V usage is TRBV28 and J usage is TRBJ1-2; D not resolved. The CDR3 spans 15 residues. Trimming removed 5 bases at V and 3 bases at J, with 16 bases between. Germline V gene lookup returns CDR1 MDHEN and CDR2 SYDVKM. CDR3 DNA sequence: TGTGCCAGCAGTCCGGAGATCCGAATTTACTATGGCTACACCTTC. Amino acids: CASSPEIRIYYGYTF.